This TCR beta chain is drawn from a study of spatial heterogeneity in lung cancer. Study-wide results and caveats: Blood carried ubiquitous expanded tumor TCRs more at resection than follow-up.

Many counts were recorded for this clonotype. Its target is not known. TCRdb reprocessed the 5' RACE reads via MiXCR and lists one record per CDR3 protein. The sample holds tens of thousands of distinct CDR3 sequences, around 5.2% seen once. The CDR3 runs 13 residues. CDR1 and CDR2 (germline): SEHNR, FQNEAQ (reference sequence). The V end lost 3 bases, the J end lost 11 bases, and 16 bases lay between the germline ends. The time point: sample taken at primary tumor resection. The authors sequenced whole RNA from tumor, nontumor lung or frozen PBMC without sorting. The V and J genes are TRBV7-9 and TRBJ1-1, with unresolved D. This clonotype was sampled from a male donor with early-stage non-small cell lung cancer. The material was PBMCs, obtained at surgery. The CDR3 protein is CASSFEPGGPAFF. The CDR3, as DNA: TGTGCCAGCAGCTTTGAACCGGGAGGGCCGGCTTTCTTT.